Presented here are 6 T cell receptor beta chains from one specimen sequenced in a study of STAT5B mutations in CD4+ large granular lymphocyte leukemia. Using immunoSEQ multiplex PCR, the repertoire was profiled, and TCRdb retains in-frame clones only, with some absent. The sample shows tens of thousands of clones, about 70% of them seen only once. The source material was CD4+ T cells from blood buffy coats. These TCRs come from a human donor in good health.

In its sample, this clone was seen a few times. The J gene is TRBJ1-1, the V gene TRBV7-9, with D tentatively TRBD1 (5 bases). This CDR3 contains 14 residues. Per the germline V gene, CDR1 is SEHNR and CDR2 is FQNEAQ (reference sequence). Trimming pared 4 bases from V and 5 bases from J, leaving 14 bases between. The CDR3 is CASSSTGGRTEAFF. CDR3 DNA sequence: TGTGCCAGCAGCTCCACTGGGGGGAGGACTGAAGCTTTCTTT.

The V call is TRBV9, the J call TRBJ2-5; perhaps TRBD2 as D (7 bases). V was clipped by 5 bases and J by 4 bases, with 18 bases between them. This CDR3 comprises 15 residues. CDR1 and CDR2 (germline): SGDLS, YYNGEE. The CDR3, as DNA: TGTGCCAGCAGTCGGGGGGCCTTGGGGGCAGAGACCCAGTACTTC. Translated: CASSRGALGAETQYF.

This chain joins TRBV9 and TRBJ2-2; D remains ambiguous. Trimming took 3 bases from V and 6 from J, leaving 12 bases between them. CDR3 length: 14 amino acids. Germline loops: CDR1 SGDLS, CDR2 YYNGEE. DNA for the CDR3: TGTGCCAGCAGCGCTGACTCTCGTGCCGGGGAGCTGTTTTTT. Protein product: CASSADSRAGELFF.

CDR3 in amino acids: CASSWGLADTGELFF. The CDR3 DNA is TGCGCCAGCAGCTGGGGACTAGCGGACACCGGGGAGCTGTTTTTT. The chain recombines TRBV5-1 with TRBJ2-2; TRBD2 matches 11 bases. V lost 3 bases and J lost 3; bases outside the gene matches: 1. The germline CDR1 and CDR2 sequences are SGHRS and YFSETQ. CDR3 length equals 15 residues.

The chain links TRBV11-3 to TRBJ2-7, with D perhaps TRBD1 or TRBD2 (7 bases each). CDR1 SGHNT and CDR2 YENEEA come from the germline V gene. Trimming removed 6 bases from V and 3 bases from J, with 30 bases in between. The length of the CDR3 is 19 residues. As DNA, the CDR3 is TGTGCCAGCAGTCCTAGATATACGGGGGGAGTGGACAGGCTCTACGAGCAGTACTTC. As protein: CASSPRYTGGVDRLYEQYF.

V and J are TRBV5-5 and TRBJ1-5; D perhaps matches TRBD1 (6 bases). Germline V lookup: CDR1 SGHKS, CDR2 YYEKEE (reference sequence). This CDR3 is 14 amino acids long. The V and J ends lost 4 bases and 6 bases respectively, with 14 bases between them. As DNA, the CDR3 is TGTGCCAGCAGCCCCCCGGGGGGCGGTCAGCCCCAGCATTTT. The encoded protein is CASSPPGGGQPQHF.